Listed below are T cell receptor beta chains from one sample, sequenced in a study of blood T cell repertoires in COVID-19. Measured with immunoSEQ multiplex PCR; TCRdb has only the in-frame clones, and not every one. This sample has some 15,000 clones; roughly 85% occur once, and the top ten carry about 29%. Sequences were obtained from peripheral blood. Receptors were obtained from a human donor in a cohort sampled during active COVID-19. Both conserved end residues are trimmed from each CDR3. Clone size is given for some rows only: seen once, a few or many times, or a class if the clone is expanded.

v_gene	abundance	j_gene	CDR3aa
TRBV14	-	TRBJ2-3	ASSQEQNTDTQY
TRBV9	-	TRBJ1-4	ASRSEGLGEKLF
TRBV5-1	-	TRBJ2-3	ASRPTGLLGDTQY
TRBV5-6	-	TRBJ2-5	ASSLGVGDQY
TRBV4-2	-	TRBJ1-2	ASSQVGLYGYT
TRBV5-4	-	TRBJ2-5	ASSLSGSTGETQY
TRBV4-3	-	TRBJ2-5	ASSQEGWLAGVETQY
TRBV21-1	-	TRBJ2-4	ASSQREISPLAKNIQY
TRBV7-8	-	TRBJ2-3	ASSPGVAGGQDTQY
TRBV5-1	-	TRBJ2-2	ASSLLLAGGSGGELF
TRBV5-4	-	TRBJ1-1	ASSLRTGNTEAF
TRBV7-9	-	TRBJ1-1	ASSLVSGPNTEAF
TRBV28	-	TRBJ2-5	ASNPTGVETQY
TRBV29-1	-	TRBJ2-5	SGSSGQETQY
TRBV5-1	-	TRBJ2-7	ASSLAVGGSGYEQY
TRBV5-1	once	TRBJ2-1	ASSRDSGRGDEQF
TRBV27	-	TRBJ2-7	ASRKSGSGSYEQY
TRBV2	-	TRBJ2-5	ASSDAAGGGETQY
TRBV7-9	-	TRBJ2-1	ASSSLAGGFNEQF
TRBV5-6	-	TRBJ2-1	ASSFGLAVYNEQF
TRBV19	-	TRBJ2-1	ASSMKGLAGVGDNEQF
TRBV5-1	-	TRBJ1-3	ASSLEGAGPRNTIY
TRBV5-1	-	TRBJ2-2	ASSLVPRGIGPGELF
TRBV7-2	-	TRBJ1-5	ASSLGDHSDQPQH
TRBV5-4	-	TRBJ1-3	ASSLGGTMGNTIY
TRBV9	-	TRBJ1-3	ASSEPGTGTGNTIY
TRBV28	-	TRBJ2-3	ASSLSVYTQY
TRBV30	-	TRBJ2-7	AWSLLGTYEQY
TRBV2	-	TRBJ1-2	ASSGIPRDYGYT
TRBV6-5	-	TRBJ2-7	ASRAGTSDLEQY
TRBV28	-	TRBJ2-7	VAAGTGWEQY
TRBV5-1	-	TRBJ1-1	ASSLGGTANTEAF
TRBV28	-	TRBJ2-5	ASSWHPGLAGGSETQY
TRBV4-2	-	TRBJ1-6	ASSLGGDSDSPLH
TRBV27	-	TRBJ2-1	ASRTGLYTYNEQF
TRBV18	-	TRBJ1-3	ASSPTAQGVSSGNTIY
TRBV20-1	-	TRBJ1-1	SASGTGLTEAF
TRBV2	few	TRBJ2-2	ASSDTSNTGELF
TRBV10-2	-	TRBJ2-7	ASEGGGDEQY
TRBV29-1	-	TRBJ2-5	SVVEGGETQY
TRBV6-5	-	TRBJ2-1	ASTRTGRAEQF
TRBV5-1	once	TRBJ1-1	ASSIQGTNTEAF
TRBV5-4	-	TRBJ1-1	ASSYPGTGAYEAF
TRBV13	-	TRBJ2-7	ASSTRRDTYEQY
TRBV6-5	-	TRBJ1-2	ASSYLGQPFGYT
TRBV10-2	-	TRBJ1-6	ASAPISGTENSPLH
TRBV29-1	-	TRBJ2-3	SGSGVATDTQY
TRBV3-1/TRBV3-2	-	TRBJ2-1	ASSWTSGDNEQF
TRBV14	-	TRBJ2-1	ASSHNLRGSYNEQF
TRBV6-4	-	TRBJ1-2	ASSEGPTGIYGYT
TRBV7-8	-	TRBJ2-5	ASSQGQLQETQY
TRBV19	-	TRBJ2-7	ASSTSGVGSSYEQY
TRBV7-2	-	TRBJ1-2	ASSPRVQPARHYGYT
TRBV7-2	-	TRBJ1-2	ASSLGGRDGYT
TRBV14	-	TRBJ2-1	ASSQGSGTGPYNEQF
TRBV18	-	TRBJ2-1	ASSRETSGEIFYNEQF
TRBV28	-	TRBJ1-2	ASRRQGGESVYT